This TCR beta chain was found in a study of OX40 agonist ivuxolimab in advanced cancers. As for the study in general: The mean age was approximately 60 years, ranging from about 20 to 79, with 65% to 90% of participants male. Of the patients, three showed partial responses, one with hepatocellular carcinoma and two with cutaneous melanoma. Study results and limitations: Clonal expansion was seen in CD4+ and CD8+ blood T cells by week 6 at 0.1 to 3.0 mg/kg.

Germline V gene lookup returns CDR1 MGHDK and CDR2 SYGVNS. The CDR3 runs to 14 residues. V was clipped by 4 bases and J by 4 bases, with 13 bases between them. Generated by immunoSEQ multiplex PCR, the TCRdb table keeps only in-frame clones and is missing some. The sample yields just under 20,000 clones, approximately 87% seen once. Points on this clone: Its antigen is undetermined.

The chain joins TRBV25-1 to TRBJ1-1; no clear D. The clonotype was recovered from an adult with an advanced solid tumor such as melanoma, head and neck, liver or kidney cancer. The starting material was CD4+ or CD8+ T cells sorted from blood, obtained in a trial of the OX40 agonist ivuxolimab. Here the CDR3 reads CASSAGGEGTEAFF. CDR3 DNA sequence: TGTGCCAGCAGTGCAGGAGGAGAGGGCACTGAAGCTTTCTTT.